These T cell receptor beta chains were read from a single sample in a study of blood T cell repertoires in COVID-19. The protocol was immunoSEQ multiplex PCR, while the TCRdb copy is restricted to in-frame clones and leaves out a portion. The sample holds 140,000 to 150,000 clones, around 80% seen once. Sequencing was done on a sample of PBMCs or T cells enriched from blood (not recorded which). Receptor source: a woman aged 50 to 65 who had recovered from COVID-19. CDR3s include the opening cysteine and the closing phenylalanine or tryptophan. D genes are given only for firm matches. Size values are once, few and many counts, or a class for expanded clones, and some rows have none.

clone_size j_call v_call d_call cdr3_aa cdr3_nt
NA TRBJ1-2 TRBV4-2 NA CASSQDQGYYGYTF TGTGCCAGCAGCCAGGATCAGGGGTACTATGGCTACACCTTC
NA TRBJ1-5 TRBV19 NA CASSLRNQPQHF TGTGCCAGTAGCCTTAGAAATCAGCCCCAGCATTTT
NA TRBJ1-4 TRBV10-2 TRBD1 CASSGTGQGEEKLFF TGCGCCAGCAGTGGGACGGGACAGGGGGAGGAAAAACTGTTTTTT
NA TRBJ2-5 TRBV5-4 NA CASSFGQQETQYF TGTGCCAGCAGCTTCGGTCAACAAGAGACCCAGTACTTC
NA TRBJ1-1 TRBV5-1 NA CASSFQGQNTEAFF TGCGCCAGCAGCTTTCAGGGGCAGAACACTGAAGCTTTCTTT
NA TRBJ2-3 TRBV29-1 NA CSVAPVSTDTQYF TGCAGCGTTGCCCCCGTGAGCACAGATACGCAGTATTTT
NA TRBJ1-4 TRBV27 TRBD1 CASSMMPPGGGWNEKLFF TGTGCCAGCAGCATGATGCCTCCAGGGGGAGGCTGGAATGAAAAACTGTTTTTT
NA TRBJ2-5 TRBV18 NA CASSPPRVSETQYF TGTGCCAGCTCACCACCCCGAGTTTCAGAGACCCAGTACTTC
few TRBJ1-4 TRBV3-1/TRBV3-2 TRBD1 CASSHGTGINEKLFF TGTGCCAGCAGCCACGGGACAGGGATTAATGAAAAACTGTTTTTT
NA TRBJ2-7 TRBV18 TRBD1 CASSPGGSQGGIEQYF TGTGCCAGCTCACCAGGGGGGTCACAGGGGGGAATCGAGCAGTACTTC
NA TRBJ1-6 TRBV2 TRBD1 CASSDPDRDNSPLHF TGTGCCAGCAGTGACCCGGACAGGGACAATTCACCCCTCCACTTT
once TRBJ2-1 TRBV5-1 NA CASSLASPGYNEQFF TGCGCCAGCAGCTTGGCTTCTCCGGGTTACAATGAGCAGTTCTTC
NA TRBJ1-1 TRBV12-3/TRBV12-4 NA CASSSRGRAFF TGTGCCAGCAGTTCTAGGGGGAGAGCTTTCTTT
NA TRBJ2-1 TRBV5-4 TRBD2 CASSLGGTSNEQFF TGTGCCAGCAGCTTGGGTGGGACTAGCAATGAGCAGTTCTTC
NA TRBJ1-2 TRBV5-5 NA CASSFNVGNYGYTF TGTGCCAGCAGCTTCAACGTCGGGAACTATGGCTACACCTTC
NA TRBJ1-1 TRBV12-3/TRBV12-4 NA CASSHQGTEAFF TGTGCCAGCAGTCATCAGGGGACTGAAGCTTTCTTT